This T cell receptor (beta chain) was profiled in a study of blood T cells in healthy people across ages. For the second PCR, which ran for roughly 6 to 12 cycles, a sample-barcoded 5' primer and a J-beta primer mix were used. TCRdb ran MiXCR on the 5' RACE reads and lists one entry per CDR3 protein. The table records about 2 million distinct CDR3 sequences, roughly 49% of them present only once. Study findings and constraints: Donor CMV status, an unknown factor, possibly confounded changes in expanded clonotypes. As naive T cell percentage varied, TCR beta diversity correlated strongly with it.

Of note for this clonotype: The antigen remains unidentified. The junction shows a germline mismatch at one end, possibly a read error.

The CDR3 covers 16 residues. The germline CDR1 and CDR2 sequences are MDHEN and SYDVKM. Those donating, healthy Caucasian individuals from Russia, were aged roughly 6 to 95. Every participating donor contributed about 10 milliliters of peripheral blood through a draw. The TCR originated in a middle-aged woman in good health. J is TRBJ2-3 and V is TRBV28; TRBD1 agrees at 9 bases. The specimen sequenced was blood. The CDR3 sequence: CANSQEQGATGGTQYF. The CDR3 DNA reads as TGTGCCAACAGTCAGGAACAGGGGGCAACGGGTGGTACGCAGTATTTT.